This T cell receptor beta chain was found in a study of blood T cell repertoires in COVID-19. Study-wide context: Researchers got acute and convalescent COVID-19 samples from the United States, Italy and Spain. Sample material is recorded as cDNA or gDNA derived from T cells, B-cell-depleted T cells, or PBMCs.

In the original workflow: Amplification with reference gene primers provided the estimates of nucleated cell counts. TCRdb's table, derived via immunoSEQ multiplex PCR, lists solely in-frame clones and lacks some. The V and J calls and clone size were taken over from that table, and D and trimming were inferred from the DNA. The sample includes more than 65,000 clones, under 85% of them seen just once. This CDR3 comprises 15 residues. Trimming cost V 5 bases and J 2 bases, with 14 bases left between them. The V gene's germline CDR1 is SNHLY and CDR2 FYNNEI. This clonotype was sampled from a woman in her forties or fifties with acute or convalescent COVID-19. Sequencing used peripheral blood. This chain joins TRBV2 and TRBJ2-3, with D possibly being TRBD2 (5 bases). In DNA, the CDR3 is TGTGCCAGCAGTCTACGGGGTTTATCCACAGATACGCAGTATTTT. Encoded protein: CASSLRGLSTDTQYF.